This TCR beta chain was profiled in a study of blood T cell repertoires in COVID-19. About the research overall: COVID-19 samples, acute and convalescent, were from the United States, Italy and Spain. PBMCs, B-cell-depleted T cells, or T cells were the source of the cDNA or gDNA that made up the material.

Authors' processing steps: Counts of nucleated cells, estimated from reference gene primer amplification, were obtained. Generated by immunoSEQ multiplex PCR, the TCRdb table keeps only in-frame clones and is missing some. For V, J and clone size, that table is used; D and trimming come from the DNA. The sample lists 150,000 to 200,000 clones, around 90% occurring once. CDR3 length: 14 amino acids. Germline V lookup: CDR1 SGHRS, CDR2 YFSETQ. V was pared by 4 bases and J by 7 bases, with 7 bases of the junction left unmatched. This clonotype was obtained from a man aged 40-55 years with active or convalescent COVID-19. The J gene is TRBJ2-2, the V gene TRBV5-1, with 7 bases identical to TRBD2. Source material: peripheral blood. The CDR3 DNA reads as TGCGCCAGCAGCGCCCATACTAGCGTCGGGGAGCTGTTTTTT. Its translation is CASSAHTSVGELFF. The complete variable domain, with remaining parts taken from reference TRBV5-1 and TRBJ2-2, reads KAGVTQTPRYLIKTRGQQVTLSCSPISGHRSVSWYQQTPGQGLQFLFEYFSETQRNKGNFPGRFSGRQFSNSRSEMNVSTLELGDSALYLCASSAHTSVGELFFGEGSRLTVL.